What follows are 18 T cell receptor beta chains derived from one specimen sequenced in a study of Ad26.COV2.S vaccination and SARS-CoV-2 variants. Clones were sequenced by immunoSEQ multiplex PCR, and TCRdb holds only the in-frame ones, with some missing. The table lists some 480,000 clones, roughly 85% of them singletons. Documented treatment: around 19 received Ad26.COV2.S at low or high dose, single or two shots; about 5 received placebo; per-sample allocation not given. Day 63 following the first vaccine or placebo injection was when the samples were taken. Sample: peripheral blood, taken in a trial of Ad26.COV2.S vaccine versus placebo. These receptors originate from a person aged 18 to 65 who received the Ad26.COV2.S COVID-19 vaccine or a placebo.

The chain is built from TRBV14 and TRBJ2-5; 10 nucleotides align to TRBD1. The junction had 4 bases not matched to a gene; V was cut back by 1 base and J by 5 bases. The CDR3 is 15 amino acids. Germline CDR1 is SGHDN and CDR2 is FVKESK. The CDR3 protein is CASSQARTGGETQYF. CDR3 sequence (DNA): TGTGCCAGCAGCCAAGCCCGGACAGGGGGGGAGACCCAGTACTTC.

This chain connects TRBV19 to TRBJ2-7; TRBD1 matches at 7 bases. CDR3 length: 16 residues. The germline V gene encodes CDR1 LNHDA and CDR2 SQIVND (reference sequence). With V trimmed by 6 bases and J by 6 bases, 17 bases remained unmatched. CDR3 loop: CASSYGTAPGAGEQYF. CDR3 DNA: TGTGCCAGTAGCTATGGGACAGCCCCTGGCGCGGGCGAGCAGTACTTC.

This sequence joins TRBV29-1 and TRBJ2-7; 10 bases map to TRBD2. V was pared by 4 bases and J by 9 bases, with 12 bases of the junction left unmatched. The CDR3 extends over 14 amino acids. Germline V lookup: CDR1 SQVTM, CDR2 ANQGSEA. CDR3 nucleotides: TGCAGCGTTGGTCTAGCGGGAGTCGGGAGTTGGCAGTACTTC. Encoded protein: CSVGLAGVGSWQYF.

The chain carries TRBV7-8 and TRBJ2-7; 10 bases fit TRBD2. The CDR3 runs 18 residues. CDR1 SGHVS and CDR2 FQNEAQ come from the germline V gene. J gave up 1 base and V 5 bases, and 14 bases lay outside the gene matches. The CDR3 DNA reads TGTGCCAGCAGCCGAACGGGGCCCAGCGGGAGGGTTTCCTACGAGCAGTACTTC. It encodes CASSRTGPSGRVSYEQYF.

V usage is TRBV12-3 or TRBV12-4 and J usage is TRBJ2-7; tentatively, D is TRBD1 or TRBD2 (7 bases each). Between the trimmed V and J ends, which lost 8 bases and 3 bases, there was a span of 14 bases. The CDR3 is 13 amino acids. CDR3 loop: CASGRGRDYEQYF. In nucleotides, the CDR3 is TGTGCCAGCGGGAGGGGGCGCGACTACGAGCAGTACTTC.

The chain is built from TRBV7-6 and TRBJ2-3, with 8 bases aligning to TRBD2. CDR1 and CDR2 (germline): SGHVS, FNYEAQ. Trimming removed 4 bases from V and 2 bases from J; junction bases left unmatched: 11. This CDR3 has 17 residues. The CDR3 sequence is CASSSGWGLGDTDTQYF. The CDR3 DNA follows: TGTGCCAGCAGCTCCGGGTGGGGACTAGGGGACACAGATACGCAGTATTTT.

The CDR3 region is CASSILNQPQHF. In nucleotides, the CDR3 is TGTGCCAGCAGCATACTAAATCAGCCCCAGCATTTT. J is TRBJ1-5 and V is TRBV5-6; D is uncertain. The CDR3 length is 12 residues. Between the trimmed V and J ends, which lost 4 bases and 4 bases, there was a span of 6 bases. Germline CDR1 is SGHDT and CDR2 is YYEEEE.

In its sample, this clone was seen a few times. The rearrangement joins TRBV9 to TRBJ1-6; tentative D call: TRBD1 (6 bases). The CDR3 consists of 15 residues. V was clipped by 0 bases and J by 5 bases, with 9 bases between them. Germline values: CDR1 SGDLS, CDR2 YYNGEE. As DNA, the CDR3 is TGTGCCAGCAGCGTAGAAACAGGGAATAATTCACCCCTCCACTTT. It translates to CASSVETGNNSPLHF.

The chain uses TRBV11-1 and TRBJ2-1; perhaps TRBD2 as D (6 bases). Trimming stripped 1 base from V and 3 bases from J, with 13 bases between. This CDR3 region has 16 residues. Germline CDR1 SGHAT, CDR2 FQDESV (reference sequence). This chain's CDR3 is CASSLGPPSVYNEQFF. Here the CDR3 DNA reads TGTGCCAGCAGCTTAGGACCCCCTAGCGTCTACAATGAGCAGTTCTTC.

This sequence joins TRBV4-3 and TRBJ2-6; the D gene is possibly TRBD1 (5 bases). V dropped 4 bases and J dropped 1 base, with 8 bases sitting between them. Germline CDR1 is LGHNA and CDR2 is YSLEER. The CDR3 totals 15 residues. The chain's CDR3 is CASSPQGSGANVLTF. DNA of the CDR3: TGCGCCAGCAGCCCTCAGGGTTCTGGGGCCAACGTCCTGACTTTC.

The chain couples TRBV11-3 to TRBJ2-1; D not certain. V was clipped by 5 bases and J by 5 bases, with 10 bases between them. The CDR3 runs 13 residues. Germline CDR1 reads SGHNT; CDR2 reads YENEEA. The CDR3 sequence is CASSRGPNNEQFF. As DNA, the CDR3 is TGTGCCAGCAGCCGCGGACCAAACAATGAGCAGTTCTTC.

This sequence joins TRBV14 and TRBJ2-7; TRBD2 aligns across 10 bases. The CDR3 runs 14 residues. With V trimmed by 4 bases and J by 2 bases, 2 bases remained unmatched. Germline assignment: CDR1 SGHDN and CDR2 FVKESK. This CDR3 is CASSPSGRAYEQYF. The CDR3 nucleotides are TGTGCCAGCAGCCCAAGCGGGAGGGCCTACGAGCAGTACTTC.

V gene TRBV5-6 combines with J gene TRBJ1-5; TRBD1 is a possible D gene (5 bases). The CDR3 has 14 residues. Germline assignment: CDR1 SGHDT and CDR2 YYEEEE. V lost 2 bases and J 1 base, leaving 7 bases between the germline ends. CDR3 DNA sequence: TGTGCCAGCAGCTTCGGACAAAGCAATCAGCCCCAGCATTTT. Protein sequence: CASSFGQSNQPQHF.

The CDR3 DNA is TGTGCCAGCAGTTTCGACCAGAAGGCAGGGCGCACCGGGGAGCTGTTTTTT. Translation: CASSFDQKAGRTGELFF. This sequence joins TRBV28 and TRBJ2-2; tentative D call: TRBD1 (5 bases). V lost 3 bases and J 4 bases, leaving 18 bases between the germline ends. The CDR3 extends over 17 amino acids. In germline, CDR1 is MDHEN, CDR2 SYDVKM.

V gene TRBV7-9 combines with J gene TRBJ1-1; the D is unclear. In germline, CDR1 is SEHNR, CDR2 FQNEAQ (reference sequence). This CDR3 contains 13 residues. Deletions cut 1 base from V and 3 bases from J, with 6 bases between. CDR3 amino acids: CASSLERYTEAFF. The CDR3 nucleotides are TGTGCCAGCAGCTTAGAGAGGTACACTGAAGCTTTCTTT. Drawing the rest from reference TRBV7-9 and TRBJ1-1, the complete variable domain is DTGVSQNPRHKITKRGQNVTFRCDPISEHNRLYWYRQTLGQGPEFLTYFQNEAQLEKSRLLSDRFSAERPKGSFSTLEIQRTEQGDSAMYLCASSLERYTEAFFGQGTRLTVV.

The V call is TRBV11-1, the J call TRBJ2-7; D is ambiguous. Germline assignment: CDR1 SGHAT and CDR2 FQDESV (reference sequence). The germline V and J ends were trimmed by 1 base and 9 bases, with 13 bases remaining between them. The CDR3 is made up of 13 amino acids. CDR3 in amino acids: CASSLGPLQGQYF. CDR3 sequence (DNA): TGTGCCAGCAGCTTAGGGCCCTTGCAAGGGCAGTACTTC.

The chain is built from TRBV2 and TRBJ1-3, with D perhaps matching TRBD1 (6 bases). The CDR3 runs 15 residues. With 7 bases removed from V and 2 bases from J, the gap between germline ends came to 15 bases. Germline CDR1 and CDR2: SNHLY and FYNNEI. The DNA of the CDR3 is TGTGCCAGCACCCCGGACAGATTGACTGGAAACACCATATATTTT. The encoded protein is CASTPDRLTGNTIYF.

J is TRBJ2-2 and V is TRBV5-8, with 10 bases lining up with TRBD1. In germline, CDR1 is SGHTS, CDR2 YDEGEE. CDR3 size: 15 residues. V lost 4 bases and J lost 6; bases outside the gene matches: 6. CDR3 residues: CASSPGTGVAGELFF. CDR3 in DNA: TGTGCCAGCAGCCCCGGGACAGGGGTCGCCGGGGAGCTGTTTTTT. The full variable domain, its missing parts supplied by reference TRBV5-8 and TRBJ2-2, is EAGVTQSPTHLIKTRGQQATLRCSPISGHTSVYWYQQALGLGLQFLLWYDEGEERNRGNFPPRFSGRQFPNYSSELNVNALELEDSALYLCASSPGTGVAGELFFGEGSRLTVL.